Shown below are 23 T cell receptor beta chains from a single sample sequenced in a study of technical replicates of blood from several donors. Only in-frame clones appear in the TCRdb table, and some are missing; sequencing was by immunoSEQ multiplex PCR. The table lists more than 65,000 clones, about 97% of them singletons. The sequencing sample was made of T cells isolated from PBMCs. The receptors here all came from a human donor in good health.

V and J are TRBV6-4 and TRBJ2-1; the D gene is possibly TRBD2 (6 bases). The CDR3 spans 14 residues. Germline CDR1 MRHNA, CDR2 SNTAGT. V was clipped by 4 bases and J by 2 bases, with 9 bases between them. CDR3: CASSVSGAYNEQFF. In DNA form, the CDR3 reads TGTGCCAGCAGTGTTAGCGGAGCCTACAATGAGCAGTTCTTC.

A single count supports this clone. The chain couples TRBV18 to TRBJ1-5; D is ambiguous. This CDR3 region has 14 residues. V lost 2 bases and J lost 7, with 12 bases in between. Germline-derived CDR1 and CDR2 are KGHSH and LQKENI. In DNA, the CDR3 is TGTGCCAGCTCACCAGGCTACAGTCACCAGCCCCAGCATTTT. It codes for CASSPGYSHQPQHF.

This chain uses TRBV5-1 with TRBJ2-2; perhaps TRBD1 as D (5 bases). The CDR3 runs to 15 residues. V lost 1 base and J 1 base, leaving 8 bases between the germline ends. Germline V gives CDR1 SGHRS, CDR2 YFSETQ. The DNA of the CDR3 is TGCGCCAGCAGCTTGATTACAGGGAACACCGGGGAGCTGTTTTTT. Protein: CASSLITGNTGELFF.

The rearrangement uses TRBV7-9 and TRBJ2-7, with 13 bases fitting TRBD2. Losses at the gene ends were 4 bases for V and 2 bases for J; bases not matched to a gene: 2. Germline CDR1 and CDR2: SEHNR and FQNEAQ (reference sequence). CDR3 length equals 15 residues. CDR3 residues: CASSWTSGGPYEQYF. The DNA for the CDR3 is TGTGCCAGCAGCTGGACTAGCGGGGGACCCTACGAGCAGTACTTC.

The CDR3 spells CASSPPGGVYEQYF. In DNA, the CDR3 is TGTGCCAGCAGCCCCCCAGGGGGCGTCTACGAGCAGTACTTC. This chain uses TRBV11-2 with TRBJ2-7, with 8 positions matching TRBD1. Germline assignment: CDR1 SGHAT and CDR2 FQNNGV. V gave up 5 bases and J gave up 3 bases; unmatched junction bases: 6. The CDR3 has 14 amino acids.

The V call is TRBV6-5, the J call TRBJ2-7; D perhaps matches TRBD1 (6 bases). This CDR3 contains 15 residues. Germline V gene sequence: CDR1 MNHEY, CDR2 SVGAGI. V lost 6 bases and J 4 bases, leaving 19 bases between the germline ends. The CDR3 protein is CASRKQGNGIYEQYF. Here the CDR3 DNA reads TGTGCCAGCAGGAAACAGGGAAACGGGATATACGAGCAGTACTTC.

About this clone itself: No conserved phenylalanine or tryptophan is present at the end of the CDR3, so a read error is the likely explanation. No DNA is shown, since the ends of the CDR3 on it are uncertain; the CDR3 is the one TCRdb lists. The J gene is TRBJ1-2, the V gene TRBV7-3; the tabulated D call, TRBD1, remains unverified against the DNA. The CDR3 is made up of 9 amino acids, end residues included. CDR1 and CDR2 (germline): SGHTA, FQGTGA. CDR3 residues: CASSPPGQL.

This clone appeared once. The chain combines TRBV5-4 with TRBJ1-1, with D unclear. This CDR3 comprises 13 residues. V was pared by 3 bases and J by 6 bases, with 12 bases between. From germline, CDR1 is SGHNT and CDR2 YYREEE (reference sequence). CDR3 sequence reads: CASSWENGPEAFF. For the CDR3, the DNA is TGTGCCAGCAGCTGGGAGAATGGGCCTGAAGCTTTCTTT.

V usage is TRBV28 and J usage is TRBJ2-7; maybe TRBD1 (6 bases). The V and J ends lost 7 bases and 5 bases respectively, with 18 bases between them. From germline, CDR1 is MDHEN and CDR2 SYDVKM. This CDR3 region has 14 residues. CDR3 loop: CASTLFQGRHEQYF. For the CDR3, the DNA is TGTGCCAGCACCTTATTCCAGGGGCGCCACGAGCAGTACTTC.

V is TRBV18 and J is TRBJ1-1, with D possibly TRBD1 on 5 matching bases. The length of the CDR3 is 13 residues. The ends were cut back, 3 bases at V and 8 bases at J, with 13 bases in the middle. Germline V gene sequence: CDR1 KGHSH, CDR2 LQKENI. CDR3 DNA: TGTGCCAGCTCACCGGGGGAGGGACGGGAAGCTTTCTTT. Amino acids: CASSPGEGREAFF. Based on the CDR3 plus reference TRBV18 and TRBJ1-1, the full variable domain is NAGVMQNPRHLVRRRGQEARLRCSPMKGHSHVYWYRQLPEEGLKFMVYLQKENIIDESGMPKERFSAEFPKEGPSILRIQQVVRGDSAAYFCASSPGEGREAFFGQGTRLTVV.

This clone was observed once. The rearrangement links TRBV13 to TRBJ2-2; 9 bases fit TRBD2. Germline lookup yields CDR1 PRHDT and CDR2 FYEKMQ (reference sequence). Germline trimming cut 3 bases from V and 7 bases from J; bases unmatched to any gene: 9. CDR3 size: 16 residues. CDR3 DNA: TGTGCCAGCAGCTTGCCGGGACTAGCACGGATCGGGGAGCTGTTTTTT. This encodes CASSLPGLARIGELFF.

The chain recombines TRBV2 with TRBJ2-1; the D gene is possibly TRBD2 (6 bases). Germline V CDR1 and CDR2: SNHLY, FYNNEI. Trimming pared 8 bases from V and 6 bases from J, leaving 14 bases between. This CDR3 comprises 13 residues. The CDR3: CASDQRAINEQFF. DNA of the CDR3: TGTGCCAGCGATCAGCGGGCGATCAATGAGCAGTTCTTC.

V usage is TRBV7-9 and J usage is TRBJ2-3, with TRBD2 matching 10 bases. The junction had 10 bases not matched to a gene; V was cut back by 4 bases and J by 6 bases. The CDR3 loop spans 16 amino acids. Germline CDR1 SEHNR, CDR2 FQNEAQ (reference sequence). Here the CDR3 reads CASSWLAGAFMDTQYF. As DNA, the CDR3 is TGTGCCAGCAGCTGGCTAGCGGGAGCGTTCATGGATACGCAGTATTTT. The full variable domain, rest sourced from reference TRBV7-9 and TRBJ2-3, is DTGVSQNPRHKITKRGQNVTFRCDPISEHNRLYWYRQTLGQGPEFLTYFQNEAQLEKSRLLSDRFSAERPKGSFSTLEIQRTEQGDSAMYLCASSWLAGAFMDTQYFGPGTRLTVL.

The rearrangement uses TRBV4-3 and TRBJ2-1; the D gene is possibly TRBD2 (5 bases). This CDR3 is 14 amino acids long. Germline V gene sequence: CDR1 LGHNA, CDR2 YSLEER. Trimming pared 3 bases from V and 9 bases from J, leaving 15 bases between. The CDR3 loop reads CASSHLGSDAEQFF. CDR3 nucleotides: TGCGCCAGCAGCCACCTCGGTAGCGACGCTGAGCAGTTCTTC.

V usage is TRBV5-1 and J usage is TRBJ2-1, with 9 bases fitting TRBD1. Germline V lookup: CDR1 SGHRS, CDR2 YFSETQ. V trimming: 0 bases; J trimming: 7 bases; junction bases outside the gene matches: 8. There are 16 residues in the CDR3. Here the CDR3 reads CASSLEPGQGWNEQFF. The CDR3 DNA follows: TGCGCCAGCAGCTTGGAACCGGGACAGGGATGGAATGAGCAGTTCTTC. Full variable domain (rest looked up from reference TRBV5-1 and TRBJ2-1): KAGVTQTPRYLIKTRGQQVTLSCSPISGHRSVSWYQQTPGQGLQFLFEYFSETQRNKGNFPGRFSGRQFSNSRSEMNVSTLELGDSALYLCASSLEPGQGWNEQFFGPGTRLTVL.

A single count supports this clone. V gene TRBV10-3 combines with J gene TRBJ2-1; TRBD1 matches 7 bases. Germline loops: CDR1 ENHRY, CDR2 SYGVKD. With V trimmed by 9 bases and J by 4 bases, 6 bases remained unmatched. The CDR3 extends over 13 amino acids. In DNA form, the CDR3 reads TGTGCCATAGGGGGCTTGAGATACAATGAGCAGTTCTTC. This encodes CAIGGLRYNEQFF.

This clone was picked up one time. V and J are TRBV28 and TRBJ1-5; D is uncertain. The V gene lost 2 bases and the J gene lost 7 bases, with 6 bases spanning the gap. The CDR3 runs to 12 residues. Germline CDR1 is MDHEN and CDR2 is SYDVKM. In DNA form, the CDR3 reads TGTGCCAGCAGTTTAGCAGGACAGCCCCAGCATTTT. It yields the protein CASSLAGQPQHF.

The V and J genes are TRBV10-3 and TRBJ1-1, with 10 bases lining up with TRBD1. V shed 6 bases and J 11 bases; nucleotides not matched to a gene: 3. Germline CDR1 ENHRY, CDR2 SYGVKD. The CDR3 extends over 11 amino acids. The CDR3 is CAISPGQGAFF. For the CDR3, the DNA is TGTGCCATCAGCCCGGGACAGGGGGCTTTCTTT.

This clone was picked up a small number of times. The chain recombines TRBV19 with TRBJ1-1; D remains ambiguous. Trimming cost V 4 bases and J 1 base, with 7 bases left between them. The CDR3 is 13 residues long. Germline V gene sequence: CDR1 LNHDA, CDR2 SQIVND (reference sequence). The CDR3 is CASSRLENTEAFF. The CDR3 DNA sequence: TGTGCCAGTAGTAGACTTGAGAACACTGAAGCTTTCTTT. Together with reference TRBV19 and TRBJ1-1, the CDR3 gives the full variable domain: DGGITQSPKYLFRKEGQNVTLSCEQNLNHDAMYWYRQDPGQGLRLIYYSQIVNDFQKGDIAEGYSVSREKKESFPLTVTSAQKNPTAFYLCASSRLENTEAFFGQGTRLTVV.

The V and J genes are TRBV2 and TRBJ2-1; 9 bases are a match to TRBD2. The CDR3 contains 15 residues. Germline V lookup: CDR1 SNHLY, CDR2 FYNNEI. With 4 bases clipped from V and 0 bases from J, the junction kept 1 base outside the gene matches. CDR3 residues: CASSGLADSYNEQFF. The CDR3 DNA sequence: TGTGCCAGCAGTGGACTAGCGGACTCCTACAATGAGCAGTTCTTC. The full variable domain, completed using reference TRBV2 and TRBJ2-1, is EPEVTQTPSHQVTQMGQEVILRCVPISNHLYFYWYRQILGQKVEFLVSFYNNEISEKSEIFDDQFSVERPDGSNFTLKIRSTKLEDSAMYFCASSGLADSYNEQFFGPGTRLTVL.

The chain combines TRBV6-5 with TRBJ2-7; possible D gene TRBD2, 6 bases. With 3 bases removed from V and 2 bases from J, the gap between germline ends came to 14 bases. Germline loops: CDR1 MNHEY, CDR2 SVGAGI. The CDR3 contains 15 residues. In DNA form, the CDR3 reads TGTGCCAGCAGTTATTCCGGGACTCCCACCTACGAGCAGTACTTC. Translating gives CASSYSGTPTYEQYF.

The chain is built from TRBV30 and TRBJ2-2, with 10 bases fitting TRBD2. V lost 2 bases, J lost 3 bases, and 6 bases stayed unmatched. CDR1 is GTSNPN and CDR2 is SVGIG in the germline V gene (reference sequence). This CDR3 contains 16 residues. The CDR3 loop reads CAWSTGLAEYTGELFF. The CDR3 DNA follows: TGTGCCTGGAGTACCGGACTAGCGGAGTACACCGGGGAGCTGTTTTTT.

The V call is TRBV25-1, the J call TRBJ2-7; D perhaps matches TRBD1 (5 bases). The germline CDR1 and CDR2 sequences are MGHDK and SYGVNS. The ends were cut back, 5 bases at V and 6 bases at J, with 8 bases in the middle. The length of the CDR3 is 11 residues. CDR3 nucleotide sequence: TGTGCCAGCAGTCAGGGCAGCGAGCAGTACTTC. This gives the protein CASSQGSEQYF.